Following are 25 T cell receptor beta chains from one sample sequenced in a study of T cells in Graves' hyperthyroidism and ophthalmopathy (dated by TCRdb to 2018 to 2020). The method behind the library was multiplex PCR. Sequenced using an Illumina HiSeq 2000. TCR beta CDR3 regions were amplified from RNA transcripts. The first round of RT-PCR for the TCR CDR3 was performed with the HTBI primer set and the Qiagen OneStep RT-PCR kit. Clones were called with MiXCR by TCRdb after fastp trimmed the public reads at Q25, and only in-frame beta chains were retained. Records with the same CDR3 protein are collapsed into one entry carrying the most frequent genes and DNA. The sample table records 750,000 to 950,000 distinct CDR3 sequences; roughly 40% of these occur just once. The ten top clones hold 7% to 10% of the sample. Sequenced: blood. The receptors derive from a man between 18 and 35 years old with Graves' hyperthyroidism.

The gene calls are TRBV24-1 and TRBJ2-2, with TRBD1 matching 8 bases. With V trimmed by 3 bases and J by 4 bases, 6 bases remained unmatched. CDR1 is KGHDR, CDR2 SFDVKD, per germline. The CDR3 length is 16 residues. CDR3 in DNA: TGTGCCACCAGTGATCCAGGGACAGGTTTCACCGGGGAGCTGTTTTTT. Its translation is CATSDPGTGFTGELFF.

The chain's CDR3 is CASSLVTASSGELFF. Written as DNA, the CDR3 is TGTGCCAGCAGCTTAGTGACAGCTTCCAGCGGGGAGCTGTTTTTT. This chain uses TRBV7-2 with TRBJ2-2; a weak D match, TRBD1 (5 bases). The germline CDR1 and CDR2 sequences are SGHTA and FQGNSA. The CDR3 contains 15 residues. V dropped 1 base and J dropped 7 bases, with 13 bases sitting between them.

Of note for this clonotype: Since no conserved phenylalanine or tryptophan closes the CDR3, a read error is the likely cause. The chain carries TRBV19 and TRBJ1-1; TRBD1 is a possible D gene (5 bases). V was cut by 1 base and J by 5 bases, with 20 bases left in between. Germline V CDR1 and CDR2: LNHDA, SQIVND (reference sequence). The CDR3 consists of 17 residues. CDR3 in DNA: TGTGCCAGTAGTATAGGTCCAGGGTTAGGGATATGGACTGAAGCTTTCCTT. Translated, it gives CASSIGPGLGIWTEAFL.

V and J are TRBV29-1 and TRBJ1-1; D perhaps matches TRBD1 (6 bases). Germline-derived CDR1 and CDR2 are SQVTM and ANQGSEA. Deletions cut 4 bases from V and 6 bases from J, with 15 bases between. CDR3 length: 13 residues. CDR3 in DNA: TGCAGCGTTGTACAGGGATTGTATCCTGAAGCTTTCTTT. As protein: CSVVQGLYPEAFF.

This clonotype was found a few times. The chain combines TRBV24-1 with TRBJ2-6; 9 positions match TRBD1. CDR1 is KGHDR, CDR2 SFDVKD, per germline. The CDR3 spans 14 residues. V trimming: 9 bases; J trimming: 1 base; junction bases outside the gene matches: 0. DNA for the CDR3: TGTGCCACCGGACAGGGGTCTGGGGCCAACGTCCTGACTTTC. Protein: CATGQGSGANVLTF.

This clonotype occurred many times. The chain employs TRBV10-2 and TRBJ1-5; no definite D call. CDR3 size: 14 residues. The V gene lost 3 bases and the J gene lost 4 bases, with 10 bases spanning the gap. Germline CDR1 and CDR2: WSHSY and SAAADI. Here the CDR3 reads CASSDRRINQPQHF. CDR3 in DNA: TGCGCCAGCAGTGATAGGCGGATTAATCAGCCCCAGCATTTT.

Of note for this clonotype: A much larger clone differs from this one at a single base, so this may be a read error. The V gene is TRBV29-1, the J gene TRBJ1-1; D is undetermined. The CDR3 is 12 amino acids. CDR1 is SQVTM and CDR2 is ANQGSEA in the germline V gene. V was cut by 3 bases and J by 7 bases, with 12 bases left in between. The CDR3 coding sequence is TGCAGCGTTGAGGCAGTAACATATGAAGCTTTCTTT. Translating it yields CSVEAVTYEAFF.

The CDR3 sequence is CASSFANQPQHF. In nucleotides, the CDR3 is TGTGCCAGCAGTTTCGCGAATCAGCCCCAGCATTTT. The V and J genes are TRBV12-3 or TRBV12-4 and TRBJ1-5; D is undetermined. V was cut by 3 bases and J by 4 bases, with 4 bases left in between. This CDR3 region has 12 residues.

This clonotype was observed many times. The gene calls are TRBV7-2 and TRBJ2-7; D might be TRBD1 (6 bases). The CDR3 is 17 amino acids. The V end was cut by 1 base, the J end by 2 bases, with 18 bases between. Germline V gives CDR1 SGHTA, CDR2 FQGNSA. The CDR3 loop reads CASSLGLGQGKPYEQYF. In DNA, the CDR3 is TGTGCCAGCAGCTTAGGCCTGGGGCAGGGGAAGCCCTACGAGCAGTACTTC.

This rearrangement joins TRBV7-8 to TRBJ2-5; 12 bases align to TRBD2. The length of the CDR3 is 16 residues. V lost 5 bases and J lost 2; bases outside the gene matches: 6. Germline loops: CDR1 SGHVS, CDR2 FQNEAQ. The CDR3 sequence: CASSPGGLAGQETQYF. CDR3 DNA sequence: TGTGCCAGCAGCCCAGGAGGACTAGCGGGGCAAGAGACCCAGTACTTC. Drawing the rest from reference TRBV7-8 and TRBJ2-5, the complete variable domain is GAGVSQSPRYKVAKRGQDVALRCDPISGHVSLFWYQQALGQGPEFLTYFQNEAQLDKSGLPSDRFFAERPEGSVSTLKIQRTQQEDSAVYLCASSPGGLAGQETQYFGPGTRLLVL.

Turning to this clonotype: Since a much larger clone is just one base distant, this may be a read error. The rearrangement links TRBV7-8 to TRBJ2-7; D not resolved. This CDR3 spans 14 amino acids. CDR1 and CDR2 (germline): SGHVS, FQNEAQ. V lost 0 bases to trimming and J lost 0 bases, with 6 bases between them. DNA for the CDR3: TGTGCCAGCAGCTTAGCGTGGGACTCCTACGAGCAGTACTTC. This sequence encodes CASSLAWDSYEQYF.

This clonotype turned up a few times. This chain uses TRBV9 with TRBJ1-6, with D perhaps TRBD1 (6 bases). From germline, CDR1 is SGDLS and CDR2 YYNGEE. V dropped 4 bases and J dropped 9 bases, with 23 bases sitting between them. The CDR3 spans 17 residues. DNA of the CDR3: TGTGCCAGCAGCCCAAACAGGGTAGGGGGATATGGTTCACCCCTCCACTTT. It codes for CASSPNRVGGYGSPLHF.

About this clonotype itself: This sequence may be a read error, since a much larger clone differs from it by one base. V gene TRBV5-6 combines with J gene TRBJ1-1, with D hard to call. The CDR3 has 14 amino acids. Germline CDR1 and CDR2: SGHDT and YYEEEE. CDR3 coding DNA: TGTGCCAGCAGAGGGAGGGTCATGAACACTGAACCTTTCTTT. It yields the protein CASRGRVMNTEPFF.

This chain connects TRBV7-9 to TRBJ1-1, with 9 bases matching TRBD1. The CDR3 covers 17 residues. Trimming cost V 5 bases and J 2 bases; bases outside gene matches: 12. Germline CDR1 SEHNR, CDR2 FQNEAQ (reference sequence). CDR3 DNA sequence: TGTGCCAGCAGCCCCTTAACAGGGGGCGCCGGAAACACTGAAGCTTTCTTT. It is translated as CASSPLTGGAGNTEAFF.

This clonotype was seen a handful of times. This sequence joins TRBV5-1 and TRBJ2-7, with TRBD2 matching over 10 bases. The CDR3 spans 15 residues. J was trimmed by 3 bases and V by 5 bases; bases with no gene match: 8. Germline V lookup: CDR1 SGHRS, CDR2 YFSETQ. DNA of the CDR3: TGCGCCAGCAGTCAAACTAGCGGGACTATCTACGAGCAGTACTTC. It is translated as CASSQTSGTIYEQYF.

J is TRBJ1-1 and V is TRBV29-1, with D maybe TRBD1 (5 bases). V shed 6 bases and J shed 1 base, with 18 bases lying between them. Germline V gives CDR1 SQVTM, CDR2 ANQGSEA. The CDR3 consists of 15 residues. The CDR3 nucleotides read TGCAGCGTGTATTCCGGGGACGGAAAGAACACTGAAGCTTTCTTT. Protein sequence: CSVYSGDGKNTEAFF.

This clonotype was seen a handful of times. This chain connects TRBV7-2 to TRBJ1-3; 7 nucleotides line up with TRBD1. The germline gives CDR1 SGHTA, CDR2 FQGNSA. The ends lost 5 bases at V and 6 bases at J; junction bases unmatched: 10. This CDR3 region has 15 residues. The CDR3 loop reads CASSPEDRSTNTIYF. In nucleotides, the CDR3 is TGTGCCAGCAGCCCCGAGGACAGGAGTACAAACACCATATATTTT.

This clonotype has a count of ten or more. This chain links TRBV9 with TRBJ1-1, with a possible D match to TRBD1 (5 bases). CDR3 length: 15 amino acids. The germline V and J ends were trimmed by 3 bases and 1 base, with 13 bases remaining between them. Germline V gives CDR1 SGDLS, CDR2 YYNGEE. CDR3 sequence reads: CASSAQIGTNTEAFF. CDR3 sequence (DNA): TGTGCCAGCAGCGCCCAGATAGGGACGAACACTGAAGCTTTCTTT.

This clonotype was recorded at least ten times. The V call is TRBV29-1, the J call TRBJ2-6; D perhaps matches TRBD2 (5 bases). V was shortened by 1 base and J by 0 bases, with 10 bases between the two germline ends. The CDR3 consists of 16 residues. Germline CDR1 and CDR2: SQVTM and ANQGSEA. The CDR3, as DNA: TGCAGCGTTGAAGTGGAGGATCTCTCTGGGGCCAACGTCCTGACTTTC. This codes for CSVEVEDLSGANVLTF.

This clonotype showed up many times. The CDR3 protein is CATSDSGSRGPNQPQHF. The DNA of the CDR3 is TGTGCCACCAGTGATTCGGGATCGAGGGGGCCCAATCAGCCCCAGCATTTT. The V call is TRBV24-1, the J call TRBJ1-5; 7 bases line up with TRBD1. Germline lookup yields CDR1 KGHDR and CDR2 SFDVKD. The length of the CDR3 is 17 residues. J lost 3 bases, V lost 2 bases, and 9 bases had no gene match.

A word on this clonotype: The conserved closing phenylalanine or tryptophan is absent in this CDR3, likely reflecting a read error. The chain combines TRBV11-2 with TRBJ1-1; the D is unclear. With 3 bases removed from V and 1 base from J, the gap between germline ends came to 6 bases. Germline lookup yields CDR1 SGHAT and CDR2 FQNNGV. The CDR3 consists of 13 residues. The CDR3 loop reads CASSLRENTEAFL. The DNA for the CDR3 is TGTGCCAGCAGCTTGAGGGAGAACACTGAAGCTTTCCTT.

About this clonotype itself: An end of the junction does not agree with germline; a read error may underlie this. The V call is TRBV7-2, the J call TRBJ2-2, with 7 bases lining up with TRBD2. The CDR3 runs 16 residues. The V gene's germline CDR1 is SGHTA and CDR2 FQGNSA. The CDR3 sequence: CASSPAAGEVTGELLF. DNA for the CDR3: TGTGCCAGCAGCCCCGCCGCGGGGGAGGTCACCGGGGAGCTGCTTTTT. The variable domain in full, completed from reference TRBV7-2 and TRBJ2-2, reads GAGVSQSPSNKVTEKGKDVELRCDPISGHTALYWYRQSLGQGLEFLIYFQGNSAPDKSGLPSDRFSAERTGGSVSTLTIQRTQQEDSAVYLCASSPAAGEVTGELLFGEGSRLTVL.

In this sample, this clonotype turned up many times. V and J are TRBV25-1 and TRBJ1-2, with D perhaps TRBD1 (5 bases). CDR3 length: 15 amino acids. V gave up 6 bases and J gave up 4 bases, with 18 bases separating them. Germline V gene lookup returns CDR1 MGHDK and CDR2 SYGVNS. The CDR3 spells CASSGRDPRGYGYTF. CDR3 DNA: TGTGCCAGCAGCGGCAGGGATCCGCGCGGCTATGGCTACACCTTC.

This clonotype was recorded a few times. The genes are TRBV20-1 and TRBJ2-7; D assignment may be TRBD1 or TRBD2 (5 bases each). The CDR3 is made up of 15 amino acids. Trimming pared 4 bases from V and 2 bases from J, leaving 18 bases between. CDR1 is DFQATT and CDR2 is SNEGSKA in the germline V gene (reference sequence). CDR3 in DNA: TGCAGTGCTATCTACGCCCGGGACGGTCCCTACGAGCAGTACTTC. Protein: CSAIYARDGPYEQYF.

The chain links TRBV10-2 to TRBJ1-1, with D perhaps TRBD1 (6 bases). The CDR3 has 13 amino acids. Germline V gives CDR1 WSHSY, CDR2 SAAADI. V dropped 2 bases and J dropped 7 bases, with 11 bases sitting between them. In DNA form, the CDR3 reads TGCGCCAGCAGTGAGAGGGGGTTGGGTGAAGCTTTCTTT. Its translation is CASSERGLGEAFF.